This T cell receptor (beta chain) was captured in a study of blood T cell repertoires in COVID-19. Looking at the study overall: The United States, Italy and Spain were the sources of the acute and convalescent COVID-19 samples.

Everyone who took part was roughly 18 to 95 years old, and they came from about two dozen US areas. Donors of Cohort 3 who recovered were those that had two negative PCRs, clearance, or symptom resolution. V was shortened by 5 bases and J by 0 bases, with 11 bases between the two germline ends. This CDR3 comprises 15 residues. CDR1 is SGHNT and CDR2 is YENEEA in the germline V gene. As handled by the study authors: Reference gene primer amplification in the assay estimated nucleated cell counts. Libraries were prepared by immunoSEQ multiplex PCR; TCRdb keeps only in-frame clonotypes and omits some of them. The D gene and trimming were derived from the DNA, and the V and J assignments and clone size from that table. The table includes 280,000 or so clones, around 85% detected once.

The rearrangement links TRBV11-3 to TRBJ2-1, with D perhaps TRBD2 (6 bases). This sequence was found in a woman aged 45-65 years who had recovered from COVID-19. Sequenced material: PBMCs or T cells enriched from blood (not recorded which). The CDR3 bases are TGTGCCAGCAGCGGCGGAGGGAGCTCCTACAATGAGCAGTTCTTC. This sequence encodes CASSGGGSSYNEQFF. The full variable domain, rest sourced from reference TRBV11-3 and TRBJ2-1, is EAGVVQSPRYKIIEKKQPVAFWCNPISGHNTLYWYLQNLGQGPELLIRYENEEAVDDSQLPKDRFSAERLKGVDSTLKIQPAELGDSAVYLCASSGGGSSYNEQFFGPGTRLTVL.